The present entry profiles one TCR beta chain with its context. Its antigen is unknown. Nothing much larger sits one base from this clone, and base qualities are not available. The germline V gene yields ENHRY for CDR1 and SYGVKD for CDR2. From the cysteine through the phenylalanine, the CDR3 covers 16 amino acids. Only CDR3 DNA is held: 48 bases, read in frame from base 1. Trimming removed 3 bases from V and 2 bases from J; the gene matches leave 7 bases unexplained. The data stem from a study of cytomegalovirus exposure and HLA in healthy donors (dated by TCRdb to about 2017). About the investigation overall: According to an earlier analysis of several hundred of the donors, 150 million to 200 million T cells yielded 120 million or so unique TCR beta sequences and approximately 300 Gb of sequence data. Approximately 300 gigabases of sequencing data and 91 million or so unique TCR sequences made up an early release that covered under 750 HLA-typed donors. Of the 300 to 450 genotyped donors, around 81% fell in the genetic ancestry cluster associated with self-reported Caucasian donors. The study was designed to test whether signatures of past pathogen exposure could be identified by cataloging public T cell receptors. The T cell repertoires of around 730 subjects were profiled by immunosequencing and related to cytomegalovirus serostatus. A separate validation cohort of 100 to 150 different subjects was used in addition to the roughly 670-subject first cohort. To predict cytomegalovirus infection status, the study brought together high-throughput TCR immunosequencing, statistical association of individual TCRs with disease status, and machine learning. A later analysis re-analyzed previously published TCR beta repertoires from roughly 630 donors and added high-resolution HLA genotyping to study TCR occurrence patterns. The later analysis used no new phenotypic data to find candidate immune exposures, relying instead on TCR beta sequences and their occurrence across donors. An earlier analysis of fewer than 700 of the donors applied high-throughput TCR beta sequencing to assess whether each TCR beta V gene segment acted as functional or pseudogenic. Donor age, sex, ethnicity and CMV serostatus were compiled together with the repertoire data. In a later genetic analysis, genome-wide SNP genotypes for about 55% of the roughly 700 donors were used, and that subset was treated as a discovery cohort. Every repertoire in the discovery cohort had been generated on one and the same sequencing platform. Class I and class II HLA loci were covered by the typing at four-digit resolution. Typing coverage varied by locus: about 620-630 donors for A, B, C, DRB1 and DQB1; under 550 for DQA1; nearly 610 for DPA1; about 450 for DPB1. Four or five DR-DQ haplotypes were handled as single units for association and clustering, since linkage in the cohort was strong. On average, around 200,000 unique TCR beta nucleotide sequences were sequenced per donor among fewer than 500 genotyped donors of the cohort, with 15% to 20% of those sequences being non-productive. Broad study findings and their caveats: Roughly uniform sequencing depth across donors was assumed in presence/absence analyses, although this assumption may not hold. The earlier analysis of around 600 of the donors excluded over 15 rarely observed V segments, including chromosome 9 orphons, because counts were too low. In a later genetic analysis, a missense DCLRE1C variant was associated with V-gene and J-gene trimming of TCR beta chains, and the association was replicated in an independent cohort. In a later analysis, HLA-associated TCR beta chains showed more clonal expansion and lower generation probabilities than non-associated chains that were equally common. A later analysis found that TCR association rates varied across HLA loci, with DRB1 alleles showing the most associated TCRs and HLA-C alleles the fewest. Only TCR beta chains were sequenced in this cohort, and the absence of alpha or paired-chain data limited detectable features. In both the original and validation cohorts, the classifier was reported to diagnose cytomegalovirus status with high specificity and sensitivity. While some public TCRs were present in many individuals, most TCR sequences turned up only very rarely across donors. It was suggested by the authors that the approach could potentially be generalized to other disease states and immunological phenotypes. A later analysis found that most CMV-associated TCR beta chains appeared HLA-restricted, with HLA associations seemingly driven largely by CMV exposure. Assigning TCR associations to individual alleles was difficult when HLA alleles, especially DR and DQ, strongly co-occurred. Some IMGT-functional V segments, including TRBV6-2 and TRBV6-3, could not be told apart with the 87-base-pair reads, so those segments were excluded. For the cohort, immune exposure information was limited to CMV serostatus. A cluster of highly shared sequence variants was judged likely to represent a technical artifact of the sequencing pipeline. In the study, some 180 TCR beta chains were listed as associated with cytomegalovirus. Because HLA typing was missing for some donors at each locus, association tests included only the typed subset. A further reported finding was that TCR beta sequences accurately predicted the HLA-A and HLA-B alleles for most subjects in the first cohort. In a later analysis, several top co-occurrence clusters were reported to appear linked to parvovirus B19, influenza, CMV and Epstein-Barr virus. An earlier analysis of several hundred of the donors showed that most TCR beta V segments appeared in productive rearrangements either about 87% or about 30% of the time, which broadly matched IMGT annotations. Correlated functional status among segregating V segments might be attributable to linkage disequilibrium, but an unknown experimental factor could not be ruled out. According to a later genetic analysis, donors in an Asian-associated ancestry cluster had fewer N-insertions in productive TCRs than the roughly 670-donor mean. A few of the identified cytomegalovirus-associated TCR beta chains were confirmed in vitro to be specific for cytomegalovirus antigens. Specific HLA alleles were associated with 16,951 TCR beta sequences at a false discovery rate of 0.05 in a later analysis.

The protocol used for the library was the immunoSEQ multiplex PCR assay. The multiplex PCR relied on a mix of 60 forward primers for TCR Vbeta segments and 13 reverse primers for TCR Jbeta segments. The CDR3 region of rearranged TCR beta genes was amplified from genomic DNA with a multiplex PCR assay. Amplified TCR beta libraries were sequenced as 87-base-pair reads on the Illumina HiSeq System. In the authors' own workflow: A later analysis counted about 80 million unique TCR beta chains across the 550 to 700 repertoires, and around 9.9 million of these chains were shared by at least two donors. A nearest-neighbor algorithm error-corrected the raw reads and collapsed the reads into unique sequences, merging closely related sequences to remove PCR and sequencing errors. V, D and J gene segments were assigned by aligning CDR3 sequences to IMGT reference sequences. For a sequence to be retained, a match of at least six nucleotides to both a V gene segment and a J gene segment was required. Rearrangements were called productive when the CDR3 lacked stop codons and stayed in frame with V and J; all others were non-productive. CDR3 was defined according to IMGT convention as the region running from the second conserved V-encoded cysteine to the conserved J-encoded phenylalanine. In an earlier analysis of just under 600 of the donors, sequences lacking an unambiguous match to a single V gene segment were excluded. An earlier analysis of 450 to 650 of the donors called V segments functional above 56.7% productive rearrangements and segregating when the between-donor standard deviation exceeded 5%. A statistical classification framework was built to diagnose cytomegalovirus status from the catalog of TCR beta chain sequences. In a later analysis, V and J genes were assigned by comparing TCR nucleotide sequences against IMGT/GENE-DB human TR gene sequences. A later analysis assigned CDR3 sequences and most-parsimonious VDJ recombination scenarios with the TCRdist pipeline. A later analysis defined each TCR beta chain by its CDR3 amino acid sequence plus V-gene family, and excluded reads lacking a unique V-gene family. As a way to deal with suspected cross-contamination and a sequencing artifact, a later analysis dropped hundreds of nucleotide sequences that were highly shared and had low generation probability. In a later analysis, a clonal expansion index was calculated for each public chain from normalized within-repertoire ranks of inferred template counts. A later analysis computed generation probabilities with a VDJ recombination model fitted to out-of-frame rearrangements, and checked the results against IGoR. A later analysis scored TCR-TCR, TCR-HLA and TCR-CMV co-occurrence with hypergeometric tests, applying a repertoire-size bias correction to TCR pairs. A later analysis estimated false discovery rates by permuting HLA or CMV assignments 20 times. A later analysis grouped co-occurring TCRs with DBSCAN, adding TCRdist sequence similarity when clustering within HLA-allele-positive subsets. Co-occurrence clustering excluded repertoires with fewer than 30,000 or more than 120,000 public chains, plus five with anomalous nucleotide sharing. TCRdb stores this immuneACCESS table with in-frame sequences only. Part of the clones is absent; in the studies checked, under half of the shortfall reflects unresolved V genes, and no reason is known for the rest. V and J calls and clone size are as listed in that table; D and trimming were resolved from the DNA. The sample data list 150,000 to 200,000 clones, and 84% of these were observed just once. The ten largest clones add up to 4.8% of the sample.

The cohort was made up of under 800 healthy bone marrow donors. All cohort members were sampled while nominally healthy, although unrecorded immune exposures were likely present. The donor was CMV seropositive and belonged to the group of 250 to 350 seropositive cohort members. A peripheral blood sample was collected from each donor, and TCR beta sequencing was performed on peripheral blood mononuclear cells. Genomic DNA extraction from the blood cell samples was performed with the Qiagen DNeasy Blood Extraction Kit. Sequencing used PBMCs. This sequence was found in a girl under 18 in good health and CMV-seropositive. The rearrangement joined TRBV10-3 to TRBJ2-7, and 10 bases in between align with TRBD1. CDR3 protein: CAISDDWTGGTYEQYF. The DNA sequence is given as TGTGCCATCAGTGACGACTGGACAGGGGGAACCTACGAGCAGTACTTC.